Presented here are 27 T cell receptor beta chains from one specimen sequenced in a study of Graves' ophthalmopathy and Graves' hyperthyroidism. The TCR beta CDR3 regions underwent amplification from RNA transcripts. An initial RT-PCR round employing HTBI primers preceded a second-round multiplex PCR. TCRdb reprocessed the multiplex PCR reads via MiXCR and lists one record per CDR3 protein. The profile covers about 640,000 distinct CDR3 sequences, with 35% to 45% appearing a single time and more than 2.5% taken by the ten largest. The sample comprised peripheral blood. These receptors all stem from an adult man with Graves' ophthalmopathy.

This clonotype was observed at least ten times. The chain uses TRBV6-6 and TRBJ2-5; D is ambiguous. In germline, CDR1 is MNHNY, CDR2 SVGAGI (reference sequence). The CDR3 is 14 residues long. Trimming cost V 0 bases and J 2 bases, with 7 bases left between them. This CDR3 is CASSYSTNQETQYF. The CDR3, as DNA: TGTGCCAGCAGTTACTCGACAAATCAAGAGACCCAGTACTTC.

A note on this clonotype: This may stem from a read error, because a much larger clone lies one nucleotide away. The J gene is TRBJ2-7, the V gene TRBV2, with 9 bases identical to TRBD2. The CDR3 runs to 13 residues. Germline loops: CDR1 SNHLY, CDR2 FYNNEI. The chain's CDR3 is CASTRSGGYERYF. CDR3 DNA: TGTGCCAGCACTCGTAGCGGGGGATACGAGCGGTACTTC. The whole variable domain, remainder taken from reference TRBV2 and TRBJ2-7, is EPEVTQTPSHQVTQMGQEVILRCVPISNHLYFYWYRQILGQKVEFLVSFYNNEISEKSEIFDDQFSVERPDGSNFTLKIRSTKLEDSAMYFCASTRSGGYERYFGPGTRLTVT.

The genes are TRBV10-3 and TRBJ1-4, with D maybe TRBD1 (5 bases). The germline V gene encodes CDR1 ENHRY and CDR2 SYGVKD. The CDR3 consists of 13 residues. Trimming took off 7 bases at V and 8 bases at J, with 14 bases between the two ends. The CDR3 bases are TGTGCCATCAACTCAGGGACGCTAGAAAAACTGTTTTTT. Encoded protein: CAINSGTLEKLFF.

The chain has TRBV3-1 and TRBJ1-1; perhaps TRBD1 as D (6 bases). V lost 3 bases, J lost 4 bases, and 9 bases lay in between. Germline V gene sequence: CDR1 LGHDT, CDR2 YNNKEL (reference sequence). The CDR3 totals 13 residues. CDR3 DNA sequence: TGTGCCAGCAGCCATCAGGGGAGCACTGAAGCTTTCTTT. Its translation: CASSHQGSTEAFF.

This clonotype came up many times. The chain joins TRBV11-1 to TRBJ2-5; unclear D gene. CDR1 is SGHAT and CDR2 is FQDESV in the germline V gene (reference sequence). The CDR3 covers 15 residues. The ends were cut back, 0 bases at V and 4 bases at J, with 12 bases in the middle. CDR3 sequence (DNA): TGTGCCAGCAGCTTAGCCCCCACACGGCGAGAGACCCAGTACTTC. This encodes CASSLAPTRRETQYF.

J is TRBJ2-2 and V is TRBV10-1; TRBD2 matches at 9 bases. The CDR3 runs to 14 residues. Germline-derived CDR1 and CDR2 are WNHNN and SYGVQD (reference sequence). The V gene end was trimmed by 10 bases and the J gene end by 7 bases; junction bases not matched to a gene: 10. In DNA form, the CDR3 reads TGCGCCACCTCCCAGCTAGCGGGGATCGGGGAGCTGTTTTTT. Amino acid sequence: CATSQLAGIGELFF.

This clonotype was seen only a few times. The chain combines TRBV9 with TRBJ1-6; TRBD1 aligns across 7 bases. V lost 4 bases, J lost 7 bases, and 11 bases stayed unmatched. Looked up from germline, CDR1 is SGDLS and CDR2 is YYNGEE. The CDR3 is 16 amino acids. The CDR3 DNA sequence: TGTGCCAGCAGCCAAGTAGGGACAGTGCCCAATTCACCCCTCCACTTT. This translates into CASSQVGTVPNSPLHF.

The V call is TRBV7-3, the J call TRBJ2-3; 9 bases agree with TRBD1. CDR3 size: 14 residues. The J segment lost 4 bases and the V segment lost 4 bases, leaving 3 bases of the junction unmatched. Germline CDR1 and CDR2: SGHTA and FQGTGA. The CDR3 loop is CASSYGTGSDTQYF. CDR3 bases: TGTGCCAGCAGCTACGGGACAGGGTCAGATACGCAGTATTTT.

The chain has TRBV10-3 and TRBJ2-6, with a tentative D call TRBD1 (6 bases). Trimming shortened V by 2 bases and J by 0 bases, and 11 bases separated the two germline ends. Germline lookup yields CDR1 ENHRY and CDR2 SYGVKD. This CDR3 is 17 amino acids long. The CDR3 reads CAISEAGDNSGANVLTF. The CDR3 DNA follows: TGTGCCATCAGTGAGGCAGGGGATAACTCTGGGGCCAACGTCCTGACTTTC.

A note on this clonotype: This may stem from a read error, because a much larger clone lies one nucleotide away. The rearrangement links TRBV7-3 to TRBJ1-1, with 9 bases identical to TRBD1. Germline assignment: CDR1 SGHTA and CDR2 FQGTGA. CDR3 length equals 15 residues. As DNA, the CDR3 is TGTGCCAACAGCCGGCCGACAGGGGGGAACACTGAAGCTTTCTTT. It encodes CANSRPTGGNTEAFF.

Turning to this clonotype: The junction departs from the called germline gene at one end, perhaps through a read error. This chain links TRBV10-3 with TRBJ1-5; D gene unclear. CDR1 ENHRY and CDR2 SYGVKD come from the germline V gene. This CDR3 spans 14 amino acids. Written as DNA, the CDR3 is TGTGCCACCAGTGAGAAGAGGGTGGGTCAGCCCCAGCATTTT. Its protein is CATSEKRVGQPQHF.

A remark on this clonotype: A much larger clonotype is one base distant, so this may be a read error. The chain recombines TRBV19 with TRBJ1-3; tentatively, D is TRBD1 (6 bases). Germline V lookup: CDR1 LNHDA, CDR2 SQIVND (reference sequence). This CDR3 region has 16 residues. The V and J ends lost 6 bases and 0 bases respectively, with 15 bases between them. The CDR3 sequence: CASRMAGTTSGNTIYF. In DNA, the CDR3 is TGTGCCAGTAGAATGGCAGGGACAACCTCTGGAAACACCATATATTTT.

The chain is built from TRBV7-2 and TRBJ1-4; no reliable D call. Per the germline V gene, CDR1 is SGHTA and CDR2 is FQGNSA. Trimming stripped 4 bases from V and 8 bases from J, with 11 bases between. This CDR3 has 13 residues. The CDR3 DNA is TGTGCCAGCAGCTCGGTATCCGGAGAAAAACTGTTTTTT. It specifies CASSSVSGEKLFF.

J is TRBJ1-6 and V is TRBV29-1, with 10 nucleotides matching TRBD1. Germline assignment: CDR1 SQVTM and CDR2 ANQGSEA. The V segment lost 4 bases and the J segment 6 bases; nucleotides outside the gene matches: 0. There are 13 residues in the CDR3. This chain's CDR3 is CSVGTGGNSPLHF. For the CDR3, the DNA is TGCAGCGTTGGGACAGGGGGTAATTCACCCCTCCACTTT.

To note about this clonotype: At one end, the junction sequence differs from germline, possibly due to a read error. The rearrangement links TRBV11-2 to TRBJ2-7; D may be TRBD1 (6 bases). Germline V gene sequence: CDR1 SGHAT, CDR2 FQNNGV. The CDR3 has 15 residues. The CDR3, as DNA: TGCGCCAGCAGCCGATTGCAGGGGATCTCCTACGAGCAGTACTTC. Translating gives CASSRLQGISYEQYF.

This clonotype was seen many times. The genes are TRBV10-3 and TRBJ1-6, with D maybe TRBD1 (5 bases). Trimming took off 0 bases at V and 0 bases at J, with 6 bases between the two ends. The CDR3 spans 16 residues. Per germline, CDR1 ENHRY and CDR2 SYGVKD. The CDR3 reads CAISESRASYNSPLHF. The CDR3 DNA reads TGTGCCATCAGTGAGTCCAGGGCCTCCTATAATTCACCCCTCCACTTT.

This clonotype showed up many times. The rearrangement links TRBV5-1 to TRBJ1-2; D uncertain. This CDR3 has 12 amino acids. Trimming took 4 bases from V and 3 from J, leaving 7 bases between them. CDR1 and CDR2 from the germline V gene are SGHRS and YFSETQ. The CDR3 region is CASSREDYGYTF. CDR3 nucleotide sequence: TGCGCCAGCAGCCGGGAGGACTATGGCTACACCTTC.

The genes are TRBV5-1 and TRBJ1-1, with 7 bases fitting TRBD1. The CDR3 has 17 amino acids. V was clipped by 1 base and J by 0 bases; unmatched bases: 9. From germline, CDR1 is SGHRS and CDR2 YFSETQ. The CDR3 nucleotides read TGCGCCAGCAGCTTGAGTGATAGGGGGCGGGTGAACACTGAAGCTTTCTTT. It encodes CASSLSDRGRVNTEAFF.

The chain links TRBV24-1 to TRBJ2-5, with a weak D call TRBD1 (6 bases). Trimming took 1 base from V and 5 from J, leaving 13 bases between them. Germline V lookup: CDR1 KGHDR, CDR2 SFDVKD. The CDR3 is made up of 15 amino acids. The DNA for the CDR3 is TGTGCCACCAGTGATTTATCCAGGGGTGGGGAGACCCAGTACTTC. Its protein is CATSDLSRGGETQYF.

Details on this clonotype: A junction end diverges from the germline sequence, so it may reflect a read error. The DNA of the CDR3 is TGTGCCAGCAGCCGGAACCGGGACTTTAACACCGGGGTGCTGTTTTTT. Its translation is CASSRNRDFNTGVLFF. The chain employs TRBV7-9 and TRBJ2-2; possibly TRBD2 for D (6 bases). The CDR3 is made up of 16 amino acids. Germline assignment: CDR1 SEHNR and CDR2 FQNEAQ (reference sequence).

This clonotype was detected many times. The chain employs TRBV12-3 or TRBV12-4 and TRBJ1-5, with 9 bases that match TRBD1. The CDR3 extends over 14 amino acids. The V segment lost 3 bases and the J segment 4 bases; nucleotides outside the gene matches: 1. The CDR3 protein is CASSFGTGNQPQHF. Written as DNA, the CDR3 is TGTGCCAGCAGTTTCGGGACAGGGAATCAGCCCCAGCATTTT.

This clonotype was seen repeatedly, ten times or more. The rearrangement uses TRBV27 and TRBJ1-6; 8 nucleotides agree with TRBD1. V lost 5 bases, J lost 9 bases, and 6 bases stayed unmatched. This CDR3 contains 14 residues. Germline CDR1 MNHEY, CDR2 SMNVEV (reference sequence). In nucleotides, the CDR3 is TGTGCCAGCAGTGGACAGGGCCTTGGTTCACCCCTCCACTTT. Its translation: CASSGQGLGSPLHF.

This clonotype was observed many times. The rearrangement joins TRBV20-1 to TRBJ1-5; a weak D match, TRBD1 (5 bases). Germline V gene sequence: CDR1 DFQATT, CDR2 SNEGSKA (reference sequence). The CDR3 is made up of 15 amino acids. V was shortened by 5 bases and J by 5 bases, with 19 bases between the two germline ends. The CDR3 spells CSAVLFGGRDQPQHF. As DNA, the CDR3 is TGCAGTGCTGTCCTTTTCGGGGGTAGAGATCAGCCCCAGCATTTT.

This clonotype was counted at least ten times. This chain links TRBV5-1 with TRBJ2-5; TRBD1 agrees at 8 bases. The CDR3 covers 14 residues. Germline V gene sequence: CDR1 SGHRS, CDR2 YFSETQ. J was trimmed by 1 base and V by 4 bases; bases with no gene match: 3. In DNA form, the CDR3 reads TGCGCCAGCAGCGAACAGGGGGTCCAAGAGACCCAGTACTTC. Translating it yields CASSEQGVQETQYF.

CDR3 residues: CASSLLAGQGATGELFF. The DNA of the CDR3 is TGTGCCAGCAGCTTACTCGCGGGACAGGGGGCAACCGGGGAGCTGTTTTTT. This chain links TRBV7-3 with TRBJ2-2; TRBD1 matches at 12 bases. Trimming at V came to 2 bases and at J to 5 bases, leaving 6 bases not matched to a gene. Germline V CDR1 and CDR2: SGHTA, FQGTGA. The CDR3 runs to 17 residues.

This clonotype was recorded at least ten times. The V gene is TRBV2, the J gene TRBJ1-5, with D possibly matching TRBD1 (6 bases). Per germline, CDR1 SNHLY and CDR2 FYNNEI. The V gene lost 1 base and the J gene lost 4 bases, with 14 bases spanning the gap. This CDR3 is built from 16 residues. Here the CDR3 DNA reads TGTGCCAGCAGTGAAGTCCTGACAGGCCGAAATCAGCCCCAGCATTTT. This gives the protein CASSEVLTGRNQPQHF.

The V call is TRBV11-2, the J call TRBJ2-7; unclear D gene. Deletions cut 6 bases from V and 3 bases from J, with 15 bases between. CDR1 and CDR2 (germline): SGHAT, FQNNGV. This CDR3 comprises 14 residues. The CDR3 region is CASSELGQSYEQYF. CDR3 DNA sequence: TGTGCCAGCAGTGAACTCGGGCAAAGCTACGAGCAGTACTTC.